These 27 T cell receptor beta chains were sequenced from one sample in a study of blood T cell repertoires in COVID-19 (dated by TCRdb to 2019 to 2021). Library creation used the immunoSEQ multiplex PCR assay. TCRdb obtained this table from immuneACCESS and retained in-frame rearrangements with V and J assigned. These tables miss some clones; where compared with another copy, unresolved V genes account for less than half of the shortfall, and the remainder is unexplained. Here the sample has about 71,000 clones; 75% to 90% occur a single time. 2.5% to 3% of the sample is taken by the ten largest. The sequenced material came from peripheral blood. These receptors were obtained from a man between 45 and 60 years old with acute or convalescent COVID-19.

The rearrangement links TRBV6-7 to TRBJ2-7, with 9 bases aligning to TRBD2. TRBV6-7 is labeled an ORF, and its function is uncertain. The CDR3 consists of 14 residues. V gave up 8 bases and J gave up 4 bases; unmatched junction bases: 9. The CDR3 DNA reads as TGTGCCAGCTGGGGGGGGACTAGCCTTTACGAGCAGTACTTC. Protein: CASWGGTSLYEQYF.

In its sample, this clone was seen once. This chain uses TRBV5-1 with TRBJ2-5; 9 bases fit TRBD2. CDR1 is SGHRS, CDR2 YFSETQ, per germline. The CDR3 is 16 amino acids. With 0 bases clipped from V and 2 bases from J, the junction kept 5 bases outside the gene matches. The CDR3 coding sequence is TGCGCCAGCAGCTTGGTAGCGGGAGCAAGTCAAGAGACCCAGTACTTC. It codes for CASSLVAGASQETQYF.

The chain combines TRBV28 with TRBJ1-2; D not resolved. Trimming took 2 bases from V and 6 from J, leaving 13 bases between them. Germline CDR1 is MDHEN and CDR2 is SYDVKM. This CDR3 has 14 amino acids. The CDR3 nucleotides are TGTGCCAGCAGTTTACCCCGGGAGGTCAATGGCTACACCTTC. Translating gives CASSLPREVNGYTF.

The CDR3 nucleotides are TGTGCCAGCAGTTACTCGACCGGGAATCCCTACGAGCAGTACTTC. This gives the protein CASSYSTGNPYEQYF. The chain employs TRBV6-5 and TRBJ2-7; D may be TRBD2 (5 bases). CDR1 and CDR2 from the germline V gene are MNHEY and SVGAGI. Trimming removed 0 bases at V and 2 bases at J, with 11 bases between. The CDR3 is 15 residues long.

The chain links TRBV18 to TRBJ2-1; 9 positions agree with TRBD1. Germline CDR1 KGHSH, CDR2 LQKENI. V was clipped by 9 bases and J by 9 bases; unmatched bases: 12. This CDR3 has 14 amino acids. CDR3 amino acids: CASFGTGSFSEQFF. CDR3 DNA sequence: TGTGCCAGTTTCGGGACAGGGTCGTTCAGTGAGCAGTTCTTC.

The chain is built from TRBV7-2 and TRBJ2-3; no firm D call. The V and J ends lost 5 bases and 4 bases respectively, with 10 bases between them. The germline CDR1 and CDR2 sequences are SGHTA and FQGNSA. This CDR3 is 13 amino acids long. The CDR3 DNA is TGTGCCAGCAGCCGCCCAGTACCAGATACGCAGTATTTT. Translating gives CASSRPVPDTQYF. Using reference TRBV7-2 and TRBJ2-3 for the parts outside the CDR3, the full variable domain is GAGVSQSPSNKVTEKGKDVELRCDPISGHTALYWYRQSLGQGLEFLIYFQGNSAPDKSGLPSDRFSAERTGGSVSTLTIQRTQQEDSAVYLCASSRPVPDTQYFGPGTRLTVL.

V is TRBV28 and J is TRBJ1-2; 11 bases align to TRBD1. Germline trimming cut 9 bases from V and 4 bases from J; bases unmatched to any gene: 13. Germline CDR1 and CDR2: MDHEN and SYDVKM. The CDR3 is made up of 16 amino acids. CDR3 in amino acids: CASTGTGGRLGYGYTF. CDR3 bases: TGTGCCAGTACCGGGACAGGGGGTCGGTTAGGCTATGGCTACACCTTC.

The chain links TRBV6-6 to TRBJ1-5, with 9 bases matching TRBD1. Trimming cost V 5 bases and J 0 bases; bases outside gene matches: 11. The CDR3 length is 18 residues. Germline-derived CDR1 and CDR2 are MNHNY and SVGAGI (reference sequence). The CDR3 nucleotides are TGTGCCAGCAGTCAACGACAGGGGGGCTGGGATAGCAATCAGCCCCAGCATTTT. This gives the protein CASSQRQGGWDSNQPQHF.

This clone was picked up a small number of times. The V call is TRBV24-1, the J call TRBJ1-2; D might be TRBD1 (5 bases). This CDR3 region has 14 residues. Trimming removed 1 base at V and 1 base at J, with 6 bases between. Looked up from germline, CDR1 is KGHDR and CDR2 is SFDVKD. The CDR3 sequence: CATSDFDSNYGYTF. The CDR3 DNA sequence: TGTGCCACCAGTGATTTCGACAGTAACTATGGCTACACCTTC.

The chain couples TRBV19 to TRBJ1-1; a weak D match, TRBD1 (5 bases). Germline CDR1 LNHDA, CDR2 SQIVND (reference sequence). V lost 7 bases, J lost 2 bases, and 14 bases lay in between. CDR3 length: 14 residues. CDR3 residues: CASMGGPLNTEAFF. The CDR3 bases are TGTGCCAGTATGGGGGGACCTCTAAACACTGAAGCTTTCTTT.

This chain uses TRBV7-9 with TRBJ2-3; D unclear. Trimming took off 3 bases at V and 1 base at J, with 11 bases between the two ends. The length of the CDR3 is 15 residues. The germline V gene has CDR1 SEHNR and CDR2 FQNEAQ (reference sequence). The CDR3 is CASSFGMAGTDTQYF. CDR3 DNA sequence: TGTGCCAGCAGCTTTGGTATGGCTGGCACAGATACGCAGTATTTT.

The chain joins TRBV30 to TRBJ2-7; tentative D call: TRBD2 (6 bases). The V gene lost 1 base and the J gene lost 7 bases, with 20 bases spanning the gap. This CDR3 comprises 15 residues. The germline V gene has CDR1 GTSNPN and CDR2 SVGIG (reference sequence). CDR3 sequence (DNA): TGTGCCTGGAGTGGGCTAGCGCCACCGTTTTTGGAGCAGTACTTC. Its translation: CAWSGLAPPFLEQYF. Full variable domain (missing parts from reference TRBV30 and TRBJ2-7): SQTIHQWPATLVQPVGSPLSLECTVEGTSNPNLYWYRQAAGRGLQLLFYSVGIGQISSEVPQNLSASRPQDRQFILSSKKLLLSDSGFYLCAWSGLAPPFLEQYFGPGTRLTVT.

The rearrangement uses TRBV7-9 and TRBJ2-1; possible D gene TRBD2, 5 bases. The CDR3 consists of 15 residues. V gave up 6 bases and J gave up 5 bases, with 17 bases separating them. CDR1 is SEHNR, CDR2 FQNEAQ, per germline (reference sequence). The CDR3: CASRGVGSGDNEQFF. CDR3 DNA: TGTGCCAGCAGGGGAGTTGGGAGTGGCGACAATGAGCAGTTCTTC.

The chain combines TRBV7-9 with TRBJ2-1, with a possible D match to TRBD2 (6 bases). The germline V gene has CDR1 SEHNR and CDR2 FQNEAQ (reference sequence). The V gene lost 6 bases and the J gene lost 0 bases, with 18 bases spanning the gap. CDR3 length: 17 residues. CDR3 sequence: CASRPSLAASSYNEQFF. The DNA for the CDR3 is TGTGCCAGCAGACCATCCTTAGCGGCAAGCTCCTACAATGAGCAGTTCTTC.

This clone came up once. The V call is TRBV27, the J call TRBJ2-1; 7 bases map to TRBD2. V was clipped by 3 bases and J by 9 bases; unmatched bases: 23. In germline, CDR1 is MNHEY, CDR2 SMNVEV (reference sequence). The CDR3 runs 19 residues. The CDR3 reads CASSFVEVWAGAGFGEQFF. The CDR3 DNA reads as TGTGCCAGCAGTTTTGTGGAAGTTTGGGCGGGAGCGGGCTTCGGTGAGCAGTTCTTC.

This chain uses TRBV19 with TRBJ2-7, with 7 bases that match TRBD2. CDR1 and CDR2 from the germline V gene are LNHDA and SQIVND (reference sequence). The CDR3 is made up of 13 amino acids. The V segment lost 5 bases and the J segment 4 bases; nucleotides outside the gene matches: 5. DNA of the CDR3: TGTGCCAGTAGTCGGGCTAGCGGTTACGAGCAGTACTTC. It translates to CASSRASGYEQYF. The full variable domain, in which reference TRBV19 and TRBJ2-7 provide the parts outside the CDR3, is DGGITQSPKYLFRKEGQNVTLSCEQNLNHDAMYWYRQDPGQGLRLIYYSQIVNDFQKGDIAEGYSVSREKKESFPLTVTSAQKNPTAFYLCASSRASGYEQYFGPGTRLTVT.

The rearrangement uses TRBV11-3 and TRBJ2-3; 7 bases fit TRBD2. CDR1 SGHNT and CDR2 YENEEA come from the germline V gene. The CDR3 spans 15 residues. Trimming removed 5 bases from V and 1 base from J; junction bases left unmatched: 6. Here the CDR3 DNA reads TGTGCCAGCAGCCGACGACGGGAGGGCACAGATACGCAGTATTTT. It yields the protein CASSRRREGTDTQYF.

This clone has a single count. The gene calls are TRBV30 and TRBJ1-2; TRBD1 aligns across 8 bases. The CDR3 length is 13 residues. The germline V gene has CDR1 GTSNPN and CDR2 SVGIG (reference sequence). V trimming: 5 bases; J trimming: 7 bases; junction bases outside the gene matches: 9. The CDR3 is CAWGGQGAFGYTF. The CDR3 nucleotides read TGTGCCTGGGGGGGGCAGGGGGCGTTTGGCTACACCTTC.

The chain has TRBV3-1 (or the pseudogene TRBV3-2) and TRBJ1-5, with D unresolved. Trimming removed 4 bases at V and 1 base at J, with 5 bases between. Germline CDR1 and CDR2: LGHDT and YNNKEL (reference sequence). The CDR3 has 13 amino acids. In DNA form, the CDR3 reads TGTGCCAGCAGCCTCAGGAGCAATCAGCCCCAGCATTTT. It codes for CASSLRSNQPQHF.

This chain connects TRBV27 to TRBJ1-1, with D perhaps TRBD1 (6 bases). CDR3 length: 14 residues. The germline V and J ends were trimmed by 6 bases and 0 bases, with 11 bases remaining between them. Germline loops: CDR1 MNHEY, CDR2 SMNVEV (reference sequence). The CDR3 region has the DNA TGTGCCAGCAGCCCTGGACAGCTGAACACTGAAGCTTTCTTT. It translates to CASSPGQLNTEAFF.

The J gene is TRBJ2-7, the V gene TRBV29-1; maybe TRBD2 (5 bases). The CDR3 sequence is 13 residues long. The germline V gene encodes CDR1 SQVTM and CDR2 ANQGSEA. Deletions cut 4 bases from V and 2 bases from J, with 12 bases between. The CDR3 DNA is TGCAGCGTTGTAGCTGTCGGGACCTACGAGCAGTACTTC. As protein: CSVVAVGTYEQYF.

This clone was recorded only once. The chain has TRBV3-1 (or the pseudogene TRBV3-2) and TRBJ1-4; 8 nucleotides match TRBD1. Trimming cost V 5 bases and J 2 bases; bases outside gene matches: 10. The CDR3 has 17 residues. From germline, CDR1 is LGHDT and CDR2 YNNKEL (reference sequence). CDR3 coding DNA: TGTGCCAGCAGCTACAGCAGGGGGCTATCGACTAATGAAAAACTGTTTTTT. It is translated as CASSYSRGLSTNEKLFF.

The table lists this clone with a count of one. The V gene is TRBV25-1, the J gene TRBJ1-1, with TRBD1 matching 9 bases. V trimming: 7 bases; J trimming: 4 bases; junction bases outside the gene matches: 7. Germline CDR1 is MGHDK and CDR2 is SYGVNS. There are 14 residues in the CDR3. The CDR3 is CASNRQGVGTEAFF. The CDR3 DNA reads TGTGCCAGCAACCGACAGGGGGTGGGCACTGAAGCTTTCTTT.

Written as DNA, the CDR3 is TGTGCCAGCTCTCCCGGGACAGGACGCTATCAGCCCCAGCATTTT. Protein product: CASSPGTGRYQPQHF. This chain connects TRBV18 to TRBJ1-5; 8 bases map to TRBD1. The ends lost 6 bases at V and 5 bases at J; junction bases unmatched: 9. This CDR3 region has 15 residues. The germline V gene encodes CDR1 KGHSH and CDR2 LQKENI.

V is TRBV10-3 and J is TRBJ1-1, with 7 bases fitting TRBD1. With V trimmed by 7 bases and J by 4 bases, 9 bases remained unmatched. The germline gives CDR1 ENHRY, CDR2 SYGVKD. This CDR3 is built from 14 residues. The CDR3 loop reads CAITGTEQGTEAFF. The DNA of the CDR3 is TGTGCCATCACTGGGACAGAGCAGGGCACTGAAGCTTTCTTT.

The V gene is TRBV9, the J gene TRBJ2-1, with 8 bases fitting TRBD1. CDR3 length equals 14 residues. V was clipped by 0 bases and J by 9 bases; unmatched bases: 5. From germline, CDR1 is SGDLS and CDR2 YYNGEE. Here the CDR3 DNA reads TGTGCCAGCAGCGTAGTGGCAGGGGGCCTTGAGCAGTTCTTC. Its translation is CASSVVAGGLEQFF. Complete variable domain (other parts from reference TRBV9 and TRBJ2-1): DSGVTQTPKHLITATGQRVTLRCSPRSGDLSVYWYQQSLDQGLQFLIQYYNGEERAKGNILERFSAQQFPDLHSELNLSSLELGDSALYFCASSVVAGGLEQFFGPGTRLTVL.

The chain uses TRBV24-1 and TRBJ2-5, with D tentatively TRBD2 (7 bases). This CDR3 has 15 residues. Germline CDR1 is KGHDR and CDR2 is SFDVKD. Trimming took 1 base from V and 4 from J, leaving 12 bases between them. Here the CDR3 reads CATSDLGGGRETQYF. In DNA, the CDR3 is TGTGCCACCAGTGATTTAGGGGGGGGGAGAGAGACCCAGTACTTC.